This T cell receptor (beta chain) appears in the sequencing data of a study of cytomegalovirus exposure and HLA in healthy donors. CDR3 length: 14 residues. V shed 3 bases, J shed 5 bases, and the junction held 4 bases outside the gene matches. Germline CDR1 and CDR2: SGHTA and FQGNSA. The donors were healthy bone marrow donors. Concerning this clone itself: What it binds is not known. The same CDR3 can be traced to other DNA sequences in this sample.

60 Vbeta and 13 Jbeta primers were used in PCR. Clones were read by immunoSEQ multiplex PCR, and TCRdb kept only the in-frame ones, dropping some. The sample lists roughly 110,000 clones, 70% to 85% occurring once. Broader study findings: Rare TCR sequences predominated, though certain public TCRs were found in many donors.

The V call is TRBV7-2, the J call TRBJ1-2; 9 positions agree with TRBD1. The origin of this receptor is a man aged 60 to 75 in good health and CMV-seronegative. Sequences were obtained from PBMCs. For the CDR3, the DNA is TGTGCCAGCAGCTTGGGGGGGACAGGGTATGGCTACACCTTC. Translating it yields CASSLGGTGYGYTF.